Detailed here is one T cell receptor (beta chain). The sample belongs to a study of blood T cell repertoires in COVID-19. For the study at large: Samples of COVID-19 (acute and convalescent) were obtained from the United States, Italy and Spain.

CDR3 size: 20 residues. In germline, CDR1 is MNHEY, CDR2 SVGEGT. After removal of 0 bases from V and 2 bases from J, the junction contained 13 bases not matched to a gene. Profiling relied on immunoSEQ multiplex PCR, and the TCRdb table lists in-frame clones only, not all of them. Among around 61,000 clones listed, approximately 89% were seen once. This sequence was found in a man aged 55 to 70 with acute or convalescent COVID-19. The J gene is TRBJ1-5, the V gene TRBV6-2 or TRBV6-3; 10 nucleotides line up with TRBD1. Sequenced material: peripheral blood. In DNA form, the CDR3 reads TGTGCCAGCAGTTACTCGAGGGGGGACAGGGGATTAAGCGGCAATCAGCCCCAGCATTTT. Its translation is CASSYSRGDRGLSGNQPQHF.